This TCR beta chain emerged from a study of T-cell memory formation after mild COVID-19 (dated by TCRdb to about 2021). Background on the whole study: TCR sequence clusters from the two donors were found to be largely donor specific. T-cell clones expanding and contracting after mild COVID-19 in two donors were tracked by longitudinal TCRalpha and TCRbeta repertoire sequencing. Two young, previously healthy adult volunteers made up the cohort, one male and one female.

From cysteine to phenylalanine, the CDR3 is 17 amino acids long. The retained sequence is limited to the CDR3, 51 bases, with the frame set at the first base. CDR1 and CDR2 are read off the germline V gene (reference sequence) as DFQATT and SNEGSKA. V ends up 6 bases short and J 0 bases short, with an unmatched junction base count of 11. The sample was run on an Illumina NovaSeq 6000. TCRalpha and TCRbeta cDNA libraries were constructed by 5'RACE with constant-segment primers, with sample barcodes and unique molecular identifiers being introduced. RNA was extracted from every sample with Trizol reagent. Amplification of the libraries took two PCR steps, and the second step added a second sample barcode plus Illumina TruSeq adapters. The libraries were sequenced on an Illumina NovaSeq using 2 x 150 bp paired-end reads. Processing in the source paper ran as follows. Reads were demultiplexed and collapsed into UMI-guided consensus sequences with migec v1.2.7. Using mixcr v2.1.11, UMI consensuses were aligned to TRA and TRB V and J templates and then assembled into clonotypes. A clonotype was counted as expanded or contracted only when both edgeR and NoisET called the clonotype significant, with the noise models trained on biological replicates. For edgeR calls, a false discovery rate-adjusted p below 0.01 and a log2 fold-change threshold of 1 were applied. As an exploratory analysis of dynamics, max-normalized trajectories of the 1000 most abundant clonotypes were examined by PCA with hierarchical clustering. Separately sequenced CD4+ and CD8+ repertoires were used to assign the CD4 or CD8 phenotype of responding clones. TCRdb reanalyzed the raw reads on its own, using fastp at Q25 for trimming and MiXCR for clone calling, and kept in-frame beta chains. CDR3 protein duplicates are merged, each entry listing the most common genes and DNA. The V and J calls, along with clone size, are taken from TCRdb and not from the paper's own processing. Recorded for this sample are under 250,000 distinct CDR3 sequences; around 26% of them occurred a single time. The top ten hold roughly 11% of the sample.

The research as a whole found: Contracting CD4+ clones were located mainly in the CM and EM memory subsets, whereas CD8+ clones were found to be enriched in EMRA. From day 15 to 85, contracting clones showed balanced CD4/CD8 phenotypes, whereas a second wave of clones that expanded from day 15 to 37 leaned towards CD4+. Some responding clones were detected in pre-infection memory, which suggested that pre-existing cross-reactive memory T cells had joined the SARS-CoV-2 response. Only two mild cases were covered by the study, and larger cohorts that include severe cases with pre-infection samples were considered necessary. SARS-CoV-2 specificity was not confirmed for the second-wave clones peaking on day 37.

Points on this clonotype: Its antigen is not yet known. It has no much larger one-base neighbor in the sample; base qualities were not kept.

Ficoll-Paque density gradient centrifugation was the method used to isolate PBMCs. Sequencing input: PBMCs or a T cell subset sorted from them (not recorded which). This clonotype was sampled from an adult woman who had mild COVID-19 (a few samples of this study predate the infection). The sample titles of this study are shuffled in the database, so cell type and time point are left out; the donor was told from shared clones. The chain was built from TRBV20-1 and TRBJ1-2, with TRBD1 matching 12 junction bases. DNA sequence: TGCAGTGCCGCCGGCCCGGGACAGGGGGCAACTAACTATGGCTACACCTTC. Translation gives CSAAGPGQGATNYGYTF.